The clone carrying this TCR beta chain was counted a few times. The antigen remains undetermined. Stable Graves' hyperthyroidism meant no ophthalmopathy progression within 18 months. PBMCs were obtained from roughly 10 ml fresh peripheral blood. The CDR3 regions of TCR beta were amplified from RNA transcripts. HTBI primers were used for first-round RT-PCR of the TCR CDR3. MiXCR, run by TCRdb on the multiplex PCR reads, gives a single entry per CDR3 protein. The repertoire consists of roughly 630,000 distinct CDR3 sequences, with 15% to 18% occurring once and the leading ten covering under 7.5%. The entry originates in a study of T cells in Graves' hyperthyroidism and ophthalmopathy. Study-level results: Through a model of 13 V-J features, ophthalmopathy was separated from stable hyperthyroidism. Before onset, by a median of about seven months, the model predicted ophthalmopathy.

The CDR3 has 14 residues. After removal of 5 bases from V and 4 bases from J, the junction contained 2 bases not matched to a gene. CDR1 and CDR2 (germline): SGHDN, FVKESK. The source is a woman aged 30 to 39 with Graves' hyperthyroidism. Material for sequencing was blood. V and J are TRBV14 and TRBJ2-2, with TRBD1 matching 9 bases. CDR3 region: CASSDRGSTGELFF. In nucleotides, the CDR3 is TGTGCCAGCAGCGACAGGGGGAGCACCGGGGAGCTGTTTTTT.